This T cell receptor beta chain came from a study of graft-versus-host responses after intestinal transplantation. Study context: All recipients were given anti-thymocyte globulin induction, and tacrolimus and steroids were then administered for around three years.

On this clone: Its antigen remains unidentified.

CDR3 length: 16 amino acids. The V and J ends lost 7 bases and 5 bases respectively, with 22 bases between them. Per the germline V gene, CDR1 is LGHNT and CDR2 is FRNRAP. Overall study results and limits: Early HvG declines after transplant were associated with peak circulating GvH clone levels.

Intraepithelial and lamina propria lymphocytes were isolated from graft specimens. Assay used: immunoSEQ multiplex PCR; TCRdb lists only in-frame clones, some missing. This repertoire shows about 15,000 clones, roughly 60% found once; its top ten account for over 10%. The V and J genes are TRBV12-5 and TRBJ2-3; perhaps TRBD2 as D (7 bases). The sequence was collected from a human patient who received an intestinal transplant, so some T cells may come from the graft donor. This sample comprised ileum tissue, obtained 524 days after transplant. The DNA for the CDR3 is TGTGCTAGTGTGGGGGGGGGCCTACTTGGGGGAGATACGCAGTATTTT. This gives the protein CASVGGGLLGGDTQYF.